The source of this T cell receptor beta chain is a study of blood T cell repertoires in COVID-19. Study information: Sites in the United States, Italy and Spain provided acute and convalescent COVID-19 samples.

Per the study methods: Estimation of nucleated cell counts was performed using reference gene primer amplification. Measured with immunoSEQ multiplex PCR; TCRdb has only the in-frame clones, and not every one. D and trimming were read from the DNA, whereas the V and J calls and clone size are those reported in that table. The sample carries 150,000 or so clones, more than 85% recorded once. Seattle's enrolled individuals joined amid active infection and were then monitored longitudinally. This CDR3 spans 13 amino acids. Trimming took 4 bases from V and 1 from J, leaving 8 bases between them. There are a few counts of this clone.

This receptor was taken from a man between 60 and 70 years old with COVID-19, enrolled during active disease. The sequenced sample consisted of peripheral blood. The V gene is TRBV12-3 or TRBV12-4, the J gene TRBJ2-7, with D hard to call. CDR3 DNA sequence: TGTGCCAGCAGTTACCAGGATTCCTACGAGCAGTACTTC. The encoded protein is CASSYQDSYEQYF.